This T cell receptor (beta chain) emerged from a study of vaccination effects on CD4 cells after COVID-19. Study at large: Vaccine administered to participants consisted of two doses of either BNT162b2 or mRNA-1273. A couple of convalescent donors provided samples 16 days and one week before vaccination.

V was clipped by 6 bases and J by 2 bases; unmatched bases: 7. Germline V gives CDR1 LNHDA, CDR2 SQIVND (reference sequence). This CDR3 contains 16 residues. Regarding this clone: Its specificity is unknown.

With the ViraFEST assay, the study expanded antigen-specific CD4+ T cells using viral peptide pools, then sequenced them. Subsequent to roughly 9 days of culture, CD4+ T cells were isolated. PCR showed that the person got SARS-CoV-2 infection at some point between March and December 2020. A few million PBMC per well were cultured with roughly 9 IU/ml IL-2 and approximately 9.1 ug/ml peptides. In the cultures, half the medium was exchanged for IL-2 medium on days 3 and 7. Sequencing was performed with immunoSEQ multiplex PCR; in TCRdb, only in-frame clones are kept and a portion is missing. This sample has approximately 29,000 clones, with about 69% found just once.

The sequence came from a human donor who had a prior SARS-CoV-2 infection. The V and J genes are TRBV19 and TRBJ2-2, with 9 bases fitting TRBD2. This material consisted of CD4+ T cells from PBMCs cultured with a peptide pool, taken before COVID-19 vaccination. The CDR3 nucleotides read TGTGCCAGTAGGGGGCGAGCGGGAGGTAACACCGGGGAGCTGTTTTTT. Translating it yields CASRGRAGGNTGELFF.